A single sample gave rise to the 18 T cell receptor beta chains below, sequenced in a study of blood T cell repertoires in COVID-19. TCRdb's table, derived via immunoSEQ multiplex PCR, lists solely in-frame clones and lacks some. Altogether roughly 230,000 clones are present, over 75% being singletons, with the ten largest covering about 5.1%. The sample consisted of peripheral blood. These receptors all stem from a man aged 50 to 60 with COVID-19, enrolled during active disease.

The V call is TRBV6-1, the J call TRBJ2-7, with TRBD1 matching over 10 bases. Germline lookup yields CDR1 MNHNS and CDR2 SASEGT. The V and J ends lost 2 bases and 10 bases, in that order; junction bases with no gene match: 5. CDR3 size: 13 residues. CDR3 bases: TGTGCCAGCAGTGAAAGGGGGGACAGGGGACAGTACTTC. Translated, it gives CASSERGDRGQYF.

This chain uses TRBV19 with TRBJ2-2, with D perhaps TRBD1 (5 bases). The germline V and J ends were trimmed by 7 bases and 3 bases, with 18 bases remaining between them. The CDR3 runs to 16 residues. Germline V gene lookup returns CDR1 LNHDA and CDR2 SQIVND (reference sequence). The CDR3 sequence is CASNYRSFADTGELFF. In nucleotides, the CDR3 is TGTGCCAGTAACTACAGGAGTTTCGCGGACACCGGGGAGCTGTTTTTT.

The rearrangement links TRBV2 to TRBJ2-5; D possibly corresponds to TRBD1 (6 bases). Germline CDR1 and CDR2: SNHLY and FYNNEI. The CDR3 runs to 13 residues. V was shortened by 8 bases and J by 2 bases, with 12 bases between the two germline ends. The CDR3 DNA follows: TGTGCCAGCCAAGGACAGATACAAGAGACCCAGTACTTC. Translated: CASQGQIQETQYF. The full variable domain, completed using reference TRBV2 and TRBJ2-5, is EPEVTQTPSHQVTQMGQEVILRCVPISNHLYFYWYRQILGQKVEFLVSFYNNEISEKSEIFDDQFSVERPDGSNFTLKIRSTKLEDSAMYFCASQGQIQETQYFGPGTRLLVL.

This chain links TRBV28 with TRBJ2-5; D uncertain. Deletions cut 6 bases from V and 5 bases from J, with 19 bases between. CDR1 and CDR2 (germline): MDHEN, SYDVKM. CDR3 length: 15 amino acids. In nucleotides, the CDR3 is TGTGCCAGCAGCAATATTAAGCTACCCCCGGAGACCCAGTACTTC. This sequence encodes CASSNIKLPPETQYF.

V and J are TRBV5-4 and TRBJ1-6; D is unclear. Germline V gives CDR1 SGHNT, CDR2 YYREEE (reference sequence). This CDR3 has 13 amino acids. Trimming took 0 bases from V and 6 from J, leaving 4 bases between them. CDR3 sequence (DNA): TGTGCCAGCAGCTTGGCCGTTAATTCACCCCTCCACTTT. Its translation is CASSLAVNSPLHF.

The V gene is TRBV7-2, the J gene TRBJ2-1; tentative D call: TRBD1 (5 bases). Deletions cut 1 base from V and 4 bases from J, with 14 bases between. This CDR3 contains 16 residues. Germline-derived CDR1 and CDR2 are SGHTA and FQGNSA. The CDR3 here is CASSLGPPTGYNEQFF. In DNA form, the CDR3 reads TGTGCCAGCAGCTTAGGGCCCCCCACAGGTTACAATGAGCAGTTCTTC.

The chain has TRBV5-6 and TRBJ1-1; the D gene is possibly TRBD1 (6 bases). The V end was cut by 1 base, the J end by 3 bases, with 10 bases between. Germline V CDR1 and CDR2: SGHDT, YYEEEE. This CDR3 is 14 amino acids long. This CDR3 is CASSLPGQYTEAFF. CDR3 in DNA: TGTGCCAGCAGCTTGCCCGGACAGTACACTGAAGCTTTCTTT.

The J gene is TRBJ2-7, the V gene TRBV27; 7 bases are a match to TRBD1. The V gene end was trimmed by 4 bases and the J gene end by 5 bases; junction bases not matched to a gene: 8. The CDR3 loop spans 14 amino acids. The germline V gene has CDR1 MNHEY and CDR2 SMNVEV (reference sequence). This CDR3 is CASSSRQGLDEQYF. CDR3 coding DNA: TGTGCCAGCAGTTCCCGACAGGGCCTCGACGAGCAGTACTTC.

This chain joins TRBV21-1 and TRBJ1-6; TRBD1 is the table's D call and was not checked against the DNA. TRBV21-1 is assigned pseudogene status. The CDR3 extends over 19 amino acids. The CDR3 DNA reads TGTGCCAGCACAAAATCCCATTGGCAGGGTAGCTCCTATAATTCACCCCTCCACTTT. It translates to CASTKSHWQGSSYNSPLHF.

The chain carries TRBV11-2 and TRBJ1-2; 8 nucleotides match TRBD1. V was clipped by 10 bases and J by 2 bases; unmatched bases: 12. This CDR3 is 15 amino acids long. Germline assignment: CDR1 SGHAT and CDR2 FQNNGV. CDR3 sequence: CATSLQGAWNYGYTF. The CDR3 nucleotides are TGTGCCACGAGCCTCCAGGGGGCTTGGAACTATGGCTACACCTTC.

This clone has only one observation. The V call is TRBV10-3, the J call TRBJ2-5, with 11 bases fitting TRBD2. Trimming took 0 bases from V and 6 from J; bases not matched to a gene: 9. The germline CDR1 and CDR2 sequences are ENHRY and SYGVKD. The CDR3 covers 17 residues. The CDR3 nucleotides are TGTGCCATCAGTGAGTCTGGTCGGGGACTAGCGGCCCAGACCCAGTACTTC. Protein sequence: CAISESGRGLAAQTQYF.

This clone was recorded only once. For the CDR3, the DNA is TGCAGCGTTTTAGTGGATACGCAGTATTTT. Protein product: CSVLVDTQYF. The rearrangement links TRBV29-1 to TRBJ2-3; D ambiguous. The ends were cut back, 5 bases at V and 6 bases at J, with 6 bases in the middle. This CDR3 comprises 10 residues. Germline-derived CDR1 and CDR2 are SQVTM and ANQGSEA.

The chain links TRBV5-5 to TRBJ1-1; D unresolved. This CDR3 contains 15 residues. Per germline, CDR1 SGHKS and CDR2 YYEKEE (reference sequence). V lost 4 bases and J 4 bases, leaving 17 bases between the germline ends. For the CDR3, the DNA is TGTGCCAGCAGCCCTCGAGAGGGAAGAGGCACTGAAGCTTTCTTT. This translates into CASSPREGRGTEAFF.

The chain employs TRBV4-2 and TRBJ1-6; D gene unclear. Germline CDR1 reads LGHNA; CDR2 reads YNFKEQ. The CDR3 length is 18 residues. Trimming took 0 bases from V and 0 from J, leaving 12 bases between them. The CDR3 nucleotides are TGTGCCAGCAGCCAAGATAGACCAGGCCTCTCCTATAATTCACCCCTCCACTTT. This gives the protein CASSQDRPGLSYNSPLHF.

The chain carries TRBV5-8 and TRBJ1-4; D gene unclear. This CDR3 comprises 15 residues. Germline-derived CDR1 and CDR2 are SGHTS and YDEGEE. V was pared by 0 bases and J by 7 bases, with 13 bases between. The CDR3 loop reads CASSLGLAAIEKLFF. The CDR3 DNA sequence: TGTGCCAGCAGCTTGGGGTTGGCAGCGATTGAAAAACTGTTTTTT.

The gene calls are TRBV6-5 and TRBJ1-1; 7 nucleotides line up with TRBD1. Germline lookup yields CDR1 MNHEY and CDR2 SVGAGI. Losses at the gene ends were 5 bases for V and 4 bases for J; bases not matched to a gene: 7. This CDR3 contains 14 residues. Written as DNA, the CDR3 is TGTGCCAGCAGTCCTACAGGGGCCATCACTGAAGCTTTCTTT. Translation gives CASSPTGAITEAFF.

In DNA form, the CDR3 reads TGTGCCAGCAGCTCCCCGGTCAGGTCCTACAATGAGCAGTTCTTC. Its translation is CASSSPVRSYNEQFF. The gene calls are TRBV7-9 and TRBJ2-1; no reliable D call. The CDR3 runs to 15 residues. Trimming left V 4 bases short and J 1 base short, with 11 bases between. Germline V gives CDR1 SEHNR, CDR2 FQNEAQ (reference sequence).

The V and J genes are TRBV6-5 and TRBJ1-1, with no clear D. Germline V gene sequence: CDR1 MNHEY, CDR2 SVGAGI. V was trimmed by 4 bases and J by 0 bases, leaving 12 bases between them. The CDR3 has 15 amino acids. The CDR3 reads CASSSRGELNTEAFF. CDR3 DNA sequence: TGTGCCAGCAGTTCCCGAGGAGAATTGAACACTGAAGCTTTCTTT.